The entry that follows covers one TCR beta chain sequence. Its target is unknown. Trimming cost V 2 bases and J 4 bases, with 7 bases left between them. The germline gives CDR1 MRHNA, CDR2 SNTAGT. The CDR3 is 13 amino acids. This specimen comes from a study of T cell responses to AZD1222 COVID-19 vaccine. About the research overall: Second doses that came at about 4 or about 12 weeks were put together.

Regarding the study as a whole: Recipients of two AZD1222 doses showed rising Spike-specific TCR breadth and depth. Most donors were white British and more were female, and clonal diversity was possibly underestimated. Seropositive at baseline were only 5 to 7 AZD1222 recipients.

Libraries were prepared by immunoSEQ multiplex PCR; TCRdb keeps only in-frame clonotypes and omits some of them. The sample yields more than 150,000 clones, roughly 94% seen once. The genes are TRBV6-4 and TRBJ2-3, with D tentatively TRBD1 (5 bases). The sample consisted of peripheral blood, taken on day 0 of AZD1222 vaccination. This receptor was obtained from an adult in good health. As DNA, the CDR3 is TGTGCCAGCAGTGACGACAGCTCAGATACGCAGTATTTT. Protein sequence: CASSDDSSDTQYF.